This T cell receptor beta chain came from a study of blood T cell repertoires in COVID-19 (dated by TCRdb to about 2020). A note on the overall study: Collaborator samples came from the United States, Italy and Spain and covered acute and convalescent phases of COVID-19. The repertoires were made available in a free public database intended to serve as a resource for research on the immune response to SARS-CoV-2. The dataset comprised deeply sampled blood TCRbeta repertoires from subjects exposed to, actively infected with, or recovered from COVID-19. The samples were drawn from the first 160 participants of the ongoing ImmuneRACE study and from over 950 subjects provided by 6 global collaborators. The material from the prospective study consisted of cDNA or gDNA derived from T cells, B-cell-depleted T cells, or PBMCs. A de-identified subject ID, COVID-19 status, age in years and sex were almost always included in the sample metadata. Where available, HLA class I and class II types were obtained from metadata supplied by the sample provider rather than from assay-based typing. The paper's findings and limits, for the study overall: The quantity of clinical and demographic metadata differed by source and by participant and was supplied without curation.

V is trimmed back by 3 bases and J by 8 bases, and the junction contains 8 bases that no gene match accounts for. The CDR3 numbers 15 residues from cysteine through phenylalanine. The CDR3 DNA has 45 bases and is translated from base 1. CDR1 SGHRS and CDR2 YFSETQ are derived from the germline V gene. The immunoSEQ Assay, a bias-controlled multiplex PCR, was used to amplify TCRbeta CDR3 regions from genomic DNA. As for how the authors treated the data: Within the assay, amplification of reference gene primers was used to estimate how many nucleated cells each sample contained. To quantify the absolute abundance of each unique TCRbeta CDR3 rearrangement, sequence reads were collapsed and filtered. For each sample, productive Simpson clonality was calculated as the square root of Simpson's diversity index across productive rearrangements. TCRdb's version of the immuneACCESS table is confined to in-frame rearrangements and falls short of the full clone set. An unresolved V gene accounts for under half of the shortfall where checked; the remainder is of unknown origin. V and J calls and clone size are those listed in that table; D and trimming were worked out from the DNA. The table for this sample lists around 500,000 clones; 88% of them were counted only once. The ten top clones hold approximately 8% of the sample.

A few counts support this clone. This clone's antigen is unknown. Per-base quality was not reported, and no clone a single base away is much larger than it. Participants in the prospective study were enrolled through a virtual design, were aged roughly 18 to 100 years, and lived in 24 United States geographic areas. In the prospective study, cohorts were assigned on the basis of participant-reported clinical history obtained from a screening survey and a study questionnaire. ImmuneRACE Cohort 3 recovered participants were defined by two consecutive negative NP/OP PCR tests, healthcare professional clearance, or symptom resolution. Mobile phlebotomists in the prospective study collected whole blood, serum and a nasopharyngeal or oropharyngeal swab from every participant. Prospective study participants could optionally give additional blood draws and questionnaires over an approximately two-month period. Before DNA extraction, blood samples from the prospective study were shipped at room temperature or frozen.

The TCR was taken from a woman aged 55-75 years who had recovered from COVID-19. This chain is built from TRBV5-1 and TRBJ1-1, with 12 junctional bases fitting TRBD1. The sequencing input was PBMCs or T cells enriched from blood (not recorded which). CDR3 region: CASSSGGTGGFEAFF. DNA sequence: TGCGCCAGCAGCTCCGGCGGGACAGGGGGCTTCGAAGCTTTCTTT.